Following are 3 T cell receptor beta chains from one sample sequenced in a study of blood T cell repertoires in COVID-19. Repertoires were generated with immunoSEQ multiplex PCR, while TCRdb's copy carries only in-frame clones and drops some. The data show about 220,000 clones, with under 90% seen just once and roughly 3.5% held by the top ten. Sequencing input: PBMCs or T cells enriched from blood (not recorded which). The receptor source for this set is a woman in her sixties who had recovered from COVID-19.

About this clone: A junction end diverges from the germline sequence, so it may reflect a read error. The chain recombines TRBV19 with TRBJ1-5; 7 nucleotides agree with TRBD1. This CDR3 has 16 residues. In germline, CDR1 is LNHDA, CDR2 SQIVND (reference sequence). CDR3 DNA: TGTGCCAGTAATATACAGGGGACCCTACGAAATCAGCCCCAGCATTTT. Its translation is CASNIQGTLRNQPQHF.

V and J are TRBV10-3 and TRBJ2-3; 9 bases are shared with TRBD2. This CDR3 comprises 16 residues. The V gene end was trimmed by 3 bases and the J gene end by 0 bases; junction bases not matched to a gene: 4. From germline, CDR1 is ENHRY and CDR2 SYGVKD. The CDR3 coding sequence is TGTGCCATCAGTGAATATACTAGCGGGAGCACAGATACGCAGTATTTT. Encoded protein: CAISEYTSGSTDTQYF.

The DNA for the CDR3 is TGTGCCAGCTCCTCAAATTCAAGAACAAATCAGCCCCAGCATTTT. Its protein is CASSSNSRTNQPQHF. J is TRBJ1-5 and V is TRBV19, with no clear D. Germline loops: CDR1 LNHDA, CDR2 SQIVND (reference sequence). Trimming took off 9 bases at V and 4 bases at J, with 19 bases between the two ends. CDR3 length: 15 residues.